The present TCR beta chain was sequenced within a study of T-cell reconstitution after alpha-beta-depleted transplantation in children. Points from the study as a whole: Expanded graft clones numbering several hundred reportedly gave rise to alpha-beta T cells about two months after transplant.

Notes on this clonotype: Its target is not known.

It was with unique molecular identifiers that the TCRbeta library was prepared. TCRdb itself ran the PCR reads through MiXCR, one entry per CDR3 protein. Here the sample spans under 250,000 distinct CDR3 sequences, 20% to 30% being singletons. The CDR3 runs 12 residues. Per the germline V gene, CDR1 is DFQATT and CDR2 is SNEGSKA (reference sequence). Trimming pared 3 bases from V and 6 bases from J, leaving 9 bases between. The rearrangement joins TRBV20-1 to TRBJ1-5; the D gene is possibly TRBD1 (5 bases). The source is a female patient aged 2-9 years who had a stem cell transplant for congenital amegakaryocytic thrombocytopenia, so the T cells may come from the graft donor. The input for sequencing was PBMCs, mostly from graft donor cells, taken 360 days after TCRalphabeta/CD19-depleted stem cell transplant. DNA for the CDR3: TGCAGTGCTAGGGCCGGGGGTCAGCCCCAGCATTTT. Translation: CSARAGGQPQHF.